These 7 T cell receptor beta chains share one sample of origin, sequenced in a study of OX40 agonist ivuxolimab in advanced cancers. Profiled with immunoSEQ multiplex PCR; TCRdb holds only in-frame clones, not every one. Of 75,000 to 100,000 clones listed, approximately 84% are singletons. The source was CD4+ or CD8+ T cells sorted from blood, collected in a trial of the OX40 agonist ivuxolimab. The receptors derive from an adult with an advanced solid tumor such as melanoma, head and neck, liver or kidney cancer.

This clone was observed a single time. The chain links TRBV5-8 to TRBJ1-3; a possible D gene is TRBD1 (5 bases). This CDR3 has 16 amino acids. Trimming removed 4 bases at V and 0 bases at J, with 14 bases between. Germline V gene data show CDR1 as SGHTS and CDR2 as YDEGEE. The CDR3 nucleotides are TGTGCCAGCAGCCAAGATCAGGGAAACTCTGGAAACACCATATATTTT. It yields the protein CASSQDQGNSGNTIYF.

The gene calls are TRBV11-1 and TRBJ1-3; 7 bases are shared with TRBD1. The CDR3 consists of 16 residues. The germline CDR1 and CDR2 sequences are SGHAT and FQDESV (reference sequence). The trim removed 4 bases at V and 4 bases at J, leaving 10 bases unmatched. The CDR3 region has the DNA TGTGCCAGCAGCTCTTCTCACAGGGGAGTCGGAAACACCATATATTTT. Protein sequence: CASSSSHRGVGNTIYF.

J is TRBJ2-6 and V is TRBV7-9; D not certain. Per germline, CDR1 SEHNR and CDR2 FQNEAQ (reference sequence). With 1 base removed from V and 0 bases from J, the gap between germline ends came to 4 bases. The CDR3 extends over 15 amino acids. As DNA, the CDR3 is TGTGCCAGCAGCTTAGGGGTCTCTGGGGCCAACGTCCTGACTTTC. Protein product: CASSLGVSGANVLTF.

This chain connects TRBV6-5 to TRBJ1-1; D is perhaps TRBD1 (6 bases). CDR3 length equals 13 residues. Germline CDR1 reads MNHEY; CDR2 reads SVGAGI. Trimming took off 6 bases at V and 0 bases at J, with 8 bases between the two ends. The CDR3 nucleotides read TGTGCCAGCAGGTGGACAGTGAACACTGAAGCTTTCTTT. Its protein is CASRWTVNTEAFF.

The genes are TRBV19 and TRBJ1-5; TRBD1 matches 7 bases. This CDR3 spans 14 amino acids. V shed 5 bases, J shed 6 bases, and the junction held 7 bases outside the gene matches. The V gene's germline CDR1 is LNHDA and CDR2 SQIVND (reference sequence). CDR3 in DNA: TGTGCCAGTAGTGGTCCAGGGGGGGGTCAGCCCCAGCATTTT. Protein sequence: CASSGPGGGQPQHF.

The chain couples TRBV13 to TRBJ2-1; tentatively, D is TRBD2 (6 bases). This CDR3 region has 16 residues. The germline CDR1 and CDR2 sequences are PRHDT and FYEKMQ (reference sequence). Trimming took 6 bases from V and 3 from J, leaving 18 bases between them. DNA for the CDR3: TGTGCCAGCAGTCCGCGGGGTGGAGCTCTCTACAATGAGCAGTTCTTC. As protein: CASSPRGGALYNEQFF. Full variable domain (missing parts from reference TRBV13 and TRBJ2-1): AAGVIQSPRHLIKEKRETATLKCYPIPRHDTVYWYQQGPGQDPQFLISFYEKMQSDKGSIPDRFSAQQFSDYHSELNMSSLELGDSALYFCASSPRGGALYNEQFFGPGTRLTVL.

CDR3 DNA: TGCGCCAGCAGCTTGGCCTCGTCTAGCGGCGAGCAGTACTTC. Translated, it gives CASSLASSSGEQYF. The chain has TRBV5-1 and TRBJ2-7, with 7 bases aligning to TRBD2. This CDR3 spans 14 amino acids. V shed 0 bases and J 6 bases; nucleotides not matched to a gene: 6. Germline CDR1 reads SGHRS; CDR2 reads YFSETQ.